The entry below gives a single T cell receptor beta chain sequence along with its context. What it binds is not known. Sequencing was performed with immunoSEQ multiplex PCR; in TCRdb, only in-frame clones are kept and a portion is missing. The sample carries approximately 5,400 clones, approximately 71% recorded once. This specimen belongs to a study of chemoradiotherapy in HPV16-positive cancers. About the research overall: Candidate HPV-specific clones and shared TCR motifs came from a couple of HPV16-positive patients. Study-wide results and caveats: Functional assays defining HPV-specific T cells used only a couple of HPV16-positive patients. During treatment, candidate HPV-specific clones and E7-related motifs expanded in tumor. Better recurrence-free survival went with HPV-responsive T-cell expansion in HPV16-positive patients.

The CDR3 loop spans 13 amino acids. The germline V gene has CDR1 SGHRS and CDR2 YFSETQ. Between the trimmed V and J ends, which lost 2 bases and 1 base, there was a span of 6 bases. The receptor comes from a human donor with HPV-associated anogenital cancer. The chain carries TRBV5-1 and TRBJ1-1; D is possibly TRBD1 (5 bases). This sample comprised tumor tissue, obtained from a patient who underwent chemoradiotherapy. Here the CDR3 reads CASSFDRNTEAFF. The DNA for the CDR3 is TGCGCCAGCAGCTTTGACAGGAACACTGAAGCTTTCTTT.